The rows below give T cell receptor beta chains drawn from one sample of a study of blood T cell repertoires in COVID-19. Some clones are missing from TCRdb's copy, which holds only in-frame ones; the method was immunoSEQ multiplex PCR. The table records tens of thousands of clones, around three quarters of them present only once. The sequencing sample was made of peripheral blood. The receptors stem from a human donor in a cohort sampled during active COVID-19. Each CDR3 is given with its conserved first and last residue. A D gene is named only where the DNA matches it firmly. Size tells how often a clone was seen (once, few, many) or the class of an expanded clone, and some rows leave it out.

few,TRBD1,TRBJ2-7,TRBV6-6,CASTWDRVLYEQYF,TGTGCCAGCACCTGGGACAGGGTACTTTACGAGCAGTACTTC
-,-,TRBJ2-3,TRBV7-2,CASSLAAGAQYF,TGTGCCAGCAGCTTAGCCGCCGGGGCGCAGTATTTT
-,TRBD1,TRBJ2-3,TRBV6-6,CASSPDRGGDTQYF,TGTGCCAGCAGTCCCGACAGGGGAGGAGATACGCAGTATTTT
-,-,TRBJ1-3,TRBV29-1,CSVGGRDTSSGNTIYF,TGCAGCGTTGGGGGTCGGGACACGAGCTCTGGAAACACCATATATTTT
-,TRBD2,TRBJ2-5,TRBV5-1,CASSPGGLAGGRETQYF,TGCGCCAGCAGCCCCGGCGGCTTAGCGGGAGGGCGAGAGACCCAGTACTTC
-,-,TRBJ2-3,TRBV19,CASSILSDTGTDTQYF,TGTGCCAGTAGTATTTTGTCGGACACTGGCACAGATACGCAGTATTTT
-,-,TRBJ1-5,TRBV4-3,CASSQSTAGAGPREF,TGCGCCAGCAGCCAGTCCACGGCAGGTGCCGGCCCCCGCGAGTTT
-,-,TRBJ1-1,TRBV28,CASSTGGTEAFF,TGTGCCAGCAGTACGGGGGGGACTGAAGCTTTCTTT
-,-,TRBJ1-2,TRBV6-5,CASSYGQFGYGYTF,TGTGCCAGCAGTTACGGGCAGTTTGGCTATGGCTACACCTTC
-,-,TRBJ2-5,TRBV5-1,CASSWHESGGGRETQYF,TGCGCCAGCAGCTGGCACGAATCAGGGGGCGGGAGAGAGACCCAGTACTTC
-,-,TRBJ1-5,TRBV30,CAWSVPSDGFQPQHF,TGTGCCTGGAGTGTACCTTCAGACGGGTTTCAGCCCCAGCATTTT
-,TRBD1,TRBJ2-7,TRBV10-1,CASSEERQGAIYEQYF,TGCGCCAGCAGTGAAGAGCGGCAGGGGGCTATCTACGAGCAGTACTTC
-,-,TRBJ2-7,TRBV7-2,CASSLEYGQPFREQYF,TGTGCCAGCAGCTTAGAGTATGGACAGCCTTTCCGGGAGCAGTACTTC
-,-,TRBJ1-5,TRBV2,CASSTGRTNQPQHF,TGTGCCAGCAGTACCGGCCGGACAAATCAGCCCCAGCATTTT
-,TRBD1,TRBJ1-5,TRBV27,CASSSGTGRQPQHF,TGTGCCAGCAGTTCCGGGACAGGGAGACAGCCCCAGCATTTT
-,TRBD2,TRBJ2-2,TRBV6-5,CASRGFSGRAGELFF,TGTGCCAGCAGGGGATTTTCCGGGAGGGCCGGGGAGCTGTTTTTT
-,-,TRBJ1-6,TRBV28,CASSLTLVEDSPLHF,TGTGCCAGCAGTTTAACTTTGGTTGAGGATTCACCCCTCCACTTT
-,TRBD2,TRBJ2-5,TRBV11-3,CASSLGTSGQETQYF,TGTGCCAGCAGCTTAGGGACTAGCGGCCAAGAGACCCAGTACTTC
-,-,TRBJ1-5,TRBV15,CATSRETGLAQHF,TGTGCCACCAGCAGAGAAACAGGGTTAGCCCAGCATTTT
-,TRBD2,TRBJ2-1,TRBV29-1,CSVGLAGGPYNEQFF,TGCAGCGTGGGTTTAGCGGGAGGACCCTACAATGAGCAGTTCTTC
-,-,TRBJ1-5,TRBV30,CAWSGLNQPQHF,TGTGCCTGGAGTGGTCTCAATCAGCCCCAGCATTTT
few,TRBD1,TRBJ1-3,TRBV7-8,CASSSQTGFFGNTIYF,TGTGCCAGCAGCTCCCAGACAGGGTTCTTTGGAAACACCATATATTTT
-,-,TRBJ2-4,TRBV10-3,CAISDYNPGRGQKNIQYF,TGTGCCATCAGTGACTACAACCCGGGGAGGGGACAAAAAAACATTCAGTACTTC
few,-,TRBJ1-1,TRBV5-1,CASSLLQSMNTEAFF,TGCGCCAGCAGCTTGCTACAGAGCATGAACACTGAAGCTTTCTTT
-,-,TRBJ1-5,TRBV13,CASSLGRDQPQHF,TGTGCCAGCAGCTTAGGCAGGGATCAGCCCCAGCATTTT
-,-,TRBJ2-1,TRBV6-5,CASGELGYNEQFF,TGTGCCAGTGGGGAGTTAGGATACAATGAGCAGTTCTTC
-,-,TRBJ2-7,TRBV2,CASSPGGQVGEQYF,TGTGCCAGCAGCCCCGGGGGGCAGGTGGGCGAGCAGTACTTC
-,TRBD2,TRBJ2-7,TRBV9,CASSTLAGSYEQYF,TGTGCCAGCAGTACACTAGCGGGGAGCTACGAGCAGTACTTC
-,TRBD2,TRBJ2-5,TRBV6-5,CASSTSGALVETQYF,TGTGCCAGCAGTACTAGCGGGGCCCTGGTGGAGACCCAGTACTTC
-,TRBD1,TRBJ1-6,TRBV5-1,CASRNSPGQGNSPLHF,TGCGCCAGCAGGAACTCCCCGGGACAGGGAAATTCACCCCTCCACTTT
-,-,TRBJ1-1,TRBV12-3/TRBV12-4,CASSFRANAEAFF,TGTGCCAGCAGTTTCAGGGCGAACGCTGAAGCTTTCTTT
-,TRBD2,TRBJ2-5,TRBV19,CASSIGGSLETQYF,TGTGCCAGTAGTATCGGCGGGAGCCTAGAGACCCAGTACTTC
-,-,TRBJ1-1,TRBV5-1,CASSSRRGGHSNTEAFF,TGCGCCAGCAGCTCGCGCCGGGGGGGCCATTCGAACACTGAAGCTTTCTTT
-,TRBD1,TRBJ1-6,TRBV6-6,CASSRTGGSGYNSPLHF,TGTGCCAGCAGTCGTACAGGGGGGTCCGGCTATAATTCACCCCTCCACTTT
-,-,TRBJ2-5,TRBV18,CASSPSGWETQYF,TGTGCCAGCTCACCATCAGGGTGGGAGACCCAGTACTTC
-,-,TRBJ1-2,TRBV5-6,CASSFGRSYDGYTF,TGTGCCAGCAGCTTCGGTCGGAGCTATGACGGCTACACCTTC
-,TRBD1,TRBJ1-2,TRBV6-5,CASSQPPGQGLGYTF,TGTGCCAGCAGTCAACCTCCGGGACAGGGTCTTGGCTACACCTTC
-,TRBD1,TRBJ1-2,TRBV5-1,CASSPSDRGIYGYTF,TGCGCCAGCAGTCCTTCCGACAGGGGAATCTATGGCTACACCTTC
once,-,TRBJ2-1,TRBV11-2,CASSSIVDGGVVDNEQFF,TGTGCCAGCAGCTCAATAGTGGACGGGGGAGTCGTCGACAATGAGCAGTTCTTC
once,TRBD2,TRBJ2-4,TRBV28,CASSLLAGGAPAKNIQYF,TGTGCCAGCAGCTTACTAGCGGGAGGTGCGCCGGCCAAAAACATTCAGTACTTC
-,-,TRBJ2-5,TRBV7-3,CASSLGPQRGGHQETQYF,TGTGCCAGCAGCTTAGGTCCTCAAAGAGGCGGCCACCAAGAGACCCAGTACTTC
once,-,TRBJ2-4,TRBV2,CASSESTSWNIQYF,TGTGCCAGCAGTGAATCGACTAGTTGGAACATTCAGTACTTC
-,-,TRBJ1-1,TRBV5-8,CASSPSVNTEAFF,TGTGCCAGCAGCCCTTCAGTGAACACTGAAGCTTTCTTT
-,-,TRBJ1-2,TRBV11-3,CASRPGTGDGYTF,TGTGCCAGCAGACCCGGGACGGGGGATGGCTACACCTTC
-,-,TRBJ2-3,TRBV4-3,CASSRGLGGTDTQYF,TGCGCCAGCAGCCGCGGCTTGGGAGGCACAGATACGCAGTATTTT
-,TRBD2,TRBJ2-1,TRBV7-2,CASSLYTSGSPHEQFF,TGTGCCAGCAGCTTATACACTAGCGGGAGTCCCCATGAGCAGTTCTTC
once,-,TRBJ1-5,TRBV28,CASSPGSQQPQHF,TGTGCCAGCAGCCCGGGGTCACAGCAGCCCCAGCATTTT